Here is one T cell receptor beta chain with its context. Sequencing used immunoSEQ multiplex PCR; TCRdb keeps in-frame clones, though not all of them. This table has 110,000 to 150,000 clones, 80% to 95% appearing once. Germline lookup yields CDR1 MDHEN and CDR2 SYDVKM. Trimming cost V 2 bases and J 3 bases, with 17 bases left between them. CDR3 size: 17 residues. The record originates from a study of CD4+ T cells in melanoma. The TCR originated in a human donor with melanoma. This chain joins TRBV28 and TRBJ1-5; D uncertain. DNA of the CDR3: TGTGCCAGCAGTTTAGGTCTGGGCGCACCGAACAATCAGCCCCAGCATTTT. This translates into CASSLGLGAPNNQPQHF.